This paragraph covers one T cell receptor (beta chain) sequence. Using its own MiXCR run on the 5' RACE reads, TCRdb lists one record per CDR3 protein. The sample lists 250,000 or so distinct CDR3 sequences, about 8.9% occurring once. Germline V gives CDR1 SGHDT, CDR2 YYEEEE. The ends lost 4 bases at V and 3 bases at J; junction bases unmatched: 5. The CDR3 totals 14 residues. This specimen comes from a study of identical twins. Another study also made use of these data, one on yellow fever vaccine responses in identical twins.

The rearrangement uses TRBV5-6 and TRBJ2-7; 9 bases fit TRBD1. Sequences were obtained from CD8+ T cells sorted from blood. This TCR derives from a woman aged 18-29 years in good health. The CDR3 DNA reads as TGTGCCAGCAGCGTCCGGGACAGGGACTACGAGCAGTACTTC. Translated: CASSVRDRDYEQYF.